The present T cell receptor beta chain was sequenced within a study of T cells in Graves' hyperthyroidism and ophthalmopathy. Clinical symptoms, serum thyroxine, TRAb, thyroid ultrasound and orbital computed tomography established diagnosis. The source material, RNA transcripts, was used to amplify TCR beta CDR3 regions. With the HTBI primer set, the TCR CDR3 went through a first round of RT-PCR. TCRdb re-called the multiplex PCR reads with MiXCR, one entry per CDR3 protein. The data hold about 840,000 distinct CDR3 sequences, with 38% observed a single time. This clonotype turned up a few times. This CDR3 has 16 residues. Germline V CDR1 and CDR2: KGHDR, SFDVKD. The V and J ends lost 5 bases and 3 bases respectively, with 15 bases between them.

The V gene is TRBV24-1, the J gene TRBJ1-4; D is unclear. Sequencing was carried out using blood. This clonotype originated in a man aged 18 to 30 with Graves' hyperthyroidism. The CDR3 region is CATSAESSFANEKLFF. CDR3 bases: TGTGCCACCAGTGCCGAATCCAGTTTCGCTAATGAAAAACTGTTTTTT.